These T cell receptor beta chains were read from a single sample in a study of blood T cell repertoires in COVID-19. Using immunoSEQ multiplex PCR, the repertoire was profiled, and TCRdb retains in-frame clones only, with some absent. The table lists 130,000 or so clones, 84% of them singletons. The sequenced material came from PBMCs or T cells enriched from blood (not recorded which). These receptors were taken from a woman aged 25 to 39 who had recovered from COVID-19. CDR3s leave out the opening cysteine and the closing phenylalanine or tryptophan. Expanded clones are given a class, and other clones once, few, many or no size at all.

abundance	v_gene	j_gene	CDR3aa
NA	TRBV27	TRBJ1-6	ASSARDRHSPLH
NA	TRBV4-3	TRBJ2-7	ASSQRQGIHEQY
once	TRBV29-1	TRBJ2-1	SSFGASGRNEQF
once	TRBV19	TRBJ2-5	ASRRQSLAGETQY
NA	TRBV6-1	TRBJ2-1	ASSEALGSYNEQF
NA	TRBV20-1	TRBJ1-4	SASDSTRAIEKLF
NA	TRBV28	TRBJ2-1	ASSRRQPGRNEQF
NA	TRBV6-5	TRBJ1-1	ASRQGSLGNTEAF
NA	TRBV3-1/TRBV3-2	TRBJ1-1	ASSLPQGNTEAF
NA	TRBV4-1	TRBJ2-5	ASSQEFQGKTQY
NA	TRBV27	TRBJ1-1	ASSLIRQGAWSTEAF
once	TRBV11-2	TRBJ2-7	ASSSLKGLAVSYEQY
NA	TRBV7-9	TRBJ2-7	ASGGTSGGRPGQY
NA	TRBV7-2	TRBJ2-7	ASSLAGGYEQY
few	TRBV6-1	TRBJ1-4	ATQNTGATNEKLF
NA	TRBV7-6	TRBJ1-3	ASSLVGRNSGNTIY
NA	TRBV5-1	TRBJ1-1	ASSPADSKTEAF
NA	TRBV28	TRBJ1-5	ASSSGTGWLYSNQPQH
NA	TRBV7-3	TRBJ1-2	ASSFPSGTGDGYT
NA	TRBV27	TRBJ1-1	ASSLSWGLAEAF
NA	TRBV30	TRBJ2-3	AWSGGGSGTDTQY
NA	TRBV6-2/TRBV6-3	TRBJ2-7	ASSYAGTVLNEQY
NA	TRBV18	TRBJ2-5	ASSPDRKGTQY
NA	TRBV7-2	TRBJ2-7	ASSRTQPGQTDEQY
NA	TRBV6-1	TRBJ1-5	ASSELLLSRVQH
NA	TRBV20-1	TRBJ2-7	SASPPGGSSYEQY
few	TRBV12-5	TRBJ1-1	ASGSPGSTEAF
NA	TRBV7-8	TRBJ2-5	ASSLVGSGGLQETQY
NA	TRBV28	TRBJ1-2	ASIRGWNYGYT
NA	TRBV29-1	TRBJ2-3	SAEPRGVDSTDTQY
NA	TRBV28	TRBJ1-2	ASSLLDRGGGYT
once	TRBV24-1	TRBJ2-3	ATSDAGRSDTQY
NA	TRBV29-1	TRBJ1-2	SVEASPGGYT
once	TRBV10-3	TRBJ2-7	AITPAGLADYEQY
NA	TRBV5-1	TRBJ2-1	ASSFEGQQYNEQF
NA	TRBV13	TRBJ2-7	ASSLGEGAVSYEQY
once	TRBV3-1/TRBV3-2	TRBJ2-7	ASSRSSYEQY
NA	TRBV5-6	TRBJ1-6	ASSLGPQTYNSPLH
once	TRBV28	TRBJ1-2	ASSLGQGTNYGYT
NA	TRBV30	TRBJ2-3	AWNKGLAGSSTDTQY
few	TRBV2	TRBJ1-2	ASSGQFPPPT
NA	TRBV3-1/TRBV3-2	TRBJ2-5	ASSQGRTGGRETQY
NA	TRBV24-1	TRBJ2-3	ATSGIAGGSDTQY
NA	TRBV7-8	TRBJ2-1	ASSGDRVSEQF
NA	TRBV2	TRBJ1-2	ASSSQGAYGYT
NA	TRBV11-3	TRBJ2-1	ASSLDFGQGSNEQF
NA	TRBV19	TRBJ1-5	ASSNIRQGLGQPQH
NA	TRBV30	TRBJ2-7	AWRRTGNYEQY
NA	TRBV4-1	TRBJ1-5	ASSQDTETWNNQPQH
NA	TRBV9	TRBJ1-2	ASSVARTSNYGYT
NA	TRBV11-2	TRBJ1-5	ASSLGGGGNQPQH
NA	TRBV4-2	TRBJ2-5	ASSGVAGSQETQY
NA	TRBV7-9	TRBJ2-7	ASSLALGQGYEQY
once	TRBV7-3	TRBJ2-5	ASSSGTKETQY
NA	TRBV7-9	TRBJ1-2	ASSPGVSGGYT
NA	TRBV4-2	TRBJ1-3	ASSYRNTIY
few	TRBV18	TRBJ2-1	ASSPGTGSVNEQF